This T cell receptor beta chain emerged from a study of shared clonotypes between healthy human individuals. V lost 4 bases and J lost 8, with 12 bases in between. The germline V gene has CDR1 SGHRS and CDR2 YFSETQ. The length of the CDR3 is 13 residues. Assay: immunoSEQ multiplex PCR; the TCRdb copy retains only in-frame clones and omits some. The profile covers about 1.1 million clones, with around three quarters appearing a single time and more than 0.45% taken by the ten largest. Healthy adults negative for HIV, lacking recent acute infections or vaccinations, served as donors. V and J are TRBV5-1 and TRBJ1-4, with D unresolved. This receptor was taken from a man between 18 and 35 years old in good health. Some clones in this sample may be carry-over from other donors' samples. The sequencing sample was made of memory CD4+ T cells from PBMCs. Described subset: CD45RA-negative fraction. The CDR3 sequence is CASSTQLREKLFF. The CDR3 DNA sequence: TGCGCCAGCAGCACACAACTCCGGGAAAAACTGTTTTTT.